Below, 27 T cell receptor beta chains from the same sample are listed, as sequenced in a study of T cell repertoires in cytomegalovirus infection (dated by TCRdb to between 2018 and 2021). Sequenced using an Illumina HiSeq 1500. Starting from the raw public reads, TCRdb applied fastp trimming at Q25, assembled clones with MiXCR and retained in-frame beta chains. Each entry is one CDR3 protein sequence, shown with its most common DNA and genes. The sample has 160,000 or so distinct CDR3 sequences on record, roughly 18% of them singletons. Clones ranked in the top ten supply about 19% of the sample. Input material: CD8+ T cells from PBMCs. All receptors come from a human donor in good health (CMV status not recorded). Some clones in this sample may be carry-over from other donors' samples.

This clonotype has only a few counts. V is TRBV6-2 or TRBV6-3 and J is TRBJ2-5, with D perhaps matching TRBD2 (5 bases). Germline CDR1 and CDR2: MNHEY and SVGEGT. V lost 5 bases to trimming and J lost 5 bases, with 24 bases between them. The CDR3 consists of 17 residues. The DNA for the CDR3 is TGTGCCAGCAGTAGAAACCCCGGGATCCGAGTGGGGGAGACCCAGTACTTC. Translated: CASSRNPGIRVGETQYF.

The rearrangement uses TRBV12-3 or TRBV12-4 and TRBJ2-7; D is unresolved. V was pared by 1 base and J by 7 bases, with 5 bases between. The CDR3 sequence is 11 residues long. Here the CDR3 reads CASSLDWEQYF. DNA of the CDR3: TGTGCCAGCAGTTTAGATTGGGAGCAGTACTTC.

This chain's CDR3 is CASSTGGDISYEQYF. The CDR3 DNA is TGTGCCAGCAGTACCGGAGGGGACATATCCTACGAGCAGTACTTC. This chain uses TRBV12-3 or TRBV12-4 with TRBJ2-7; D may match TRBD1 or TRBD2 (6 bases each). The CDR3 contains 15 residues. Trimming shortened V by 5 bases and J by 1 base, and 15 bases separated the two germline ends.

This clonotype was found a few times. The genes are TRBV5-6 and TRBJ2-7; TRBD1 aligns across 9 bases. Per the germline V gene, CDR1 is SGHDT and CDR2 is YYEEEE. This CDR3 comprises 14 residues. V was pared by 4 bases and J by 2 bases, with 4 bases of the junction left unmatched. This CDR3 is CASSPRTGAYEQYF. The DNA for the CDR3 is TGTGCCAGCAGCCCTCGGACAGGGGCCTACGAGCAGTACTTC. The full variable domain, in which reference TRBV5-6 and TRBJ2-7 provide the parts outside the CDR3, is DAGVTQSPTHLIKTRGQQVTLRCSPKSGHDTVSWYQQALGQGPQFIFQYYEEEERQRGNFPDRFSGHQFPNYSSELNVNALLLGDSALYLCASSPRTGAYEQYFGPGTRLTVT.

There are many counts of this clonotype. This chain uses TRBV2 with TRBJ2-1; 12 positions match TRBD2. Germline V CDR1 and CDR2: SNHLY, FYNNEI. The V gene end was trimmed by 6 bases and the J gene end by 3 bases; junction bases not matched to a gene: 6. The CDR3 loop spans 16 amino acids. In DNA, the CDR3 is TGTGCCAGCAGGCTAGCGGGAGGGAAGGGCTACAATGAGCAGTTCTTC. Residues: CASRLAGGKGYNEQFF.

This clonotype was found many times. The chain links TRBV7-2 to TRBJ2-7; D is ambiguous. This CDR3 is 12 amino acids long. Trimming removed 5 bases from V and 7 bases from J, with 12 bases in between. Germline V gene lookup returns CDR1 SGHTA and CDR2 FQGNSA. CDR3 in amino acids: CASSTGPTEQYF. CDR3 coding DNA: TGTGCCAGCAGCACGGGCCCGACAGAGCAGTACTTC.

This clonotype was observed a few times. The chain links TRBV7-2 to TRBJ2-3; possibly TRBD2 for D (6 bases). The CDR3 consists of 14 residues. Looked up from germline, CDR1 is SGHTA and CDR2 is FQGNSA. Deletions cut 8 bases from V and 2 bases from J, with 14 bases between. The CDR3 sequence is CASWGLRLTDTQYF. The CDR3 DNA follows: TGTGCCAGCTGGGGACTCCGACTCACAGATACGCAGTATTTT.

There are many counts of this clonotype. V gene TRBV7-9 combines with J gene TRBJ2-1; 7 positions agree with TRBD1. The trim removed 7 bases at V and 3 bases at J, leaving 12 bases unmatched. The CDR3 has 16 amino acids. Germline lookup yields CDR1 SEHNR and CDR2 FQNEAQ (reference sequence). For the CDR3, the DNA is TGTGCCAGCACCGATACCGGACAGGACCTCTACAATGAGCAGTTCTTC. Residues: CASTDTGQDLYNEQFF.

A few counts support this clonotype. The chain combines TRBV5-6 with TRBJ2-1, with D possibly matching TRBD2 (6 bases). Deletions cut 0 bases from V and 4 bases from J, with 11 bases between. CDR3 size: 15 residues. CDR1 is SGHDT and CDR2 is YYEEEE in the germline V gene. In DNA, the CDR3 is TGTGCCAGCAGCTTGGGAGTAGCGGCATACAATGAGCAGTTCTTC. It translates to CASSLGVAAYNEQFF.

The chain joins TRBV7-2 to TRBJ1-5; the D is unclear. CDR3 length: 15 amino acids. The V gene lost 5 bases and the J gene lost 3 bases, with 14 bases spanning the gap. CDR1 is SGHTA and CDR2 is FQGNSA in the germline V gene. This CDR3 is CASSAGRKLNQPQHF. The CDR3 region has the DNA TGTGCCAGCAGCGCTGGACGGAAACTCAATCAGCCCCAGCATTTT.

V and J are TRBV28 and TRBJ1-3; D is undetermined. CDR1 MDHEN and CDR2 SYDVKM come from the germline V gene. Trimming removed 11 bases from V and 0 bases from J, with 17 bases in between. The CDR3 is 15 amino acids. The CDR3 bases are TGTGCCTCTGCATCCGGGCCCAACTCTGGAAACACCATATATTTT. This encodes CASASGPNSGNTIYF.

At least ten counts were recorded for this clonotype. V and J are TRBV28 and TRBJ2-7; no clear D gene. The CDR3 has 13 residues. The germline CDR1 and CDR2 sequences are MDHEN and SYDVKM. Trimming removed 10 bases from V and 3 bases from J, with 16 bases in between. In nucleotides, the CDR3 is TGTGCCACCCTAGGCAGCCCCCTCTACGAGCAGTACTTC. Its protein product is CATLGSPLYEQYF.

The rearrangement joins TRBV20-1 to TRBJ2-1, with TRBD2 identical over 8 bases. Germline V CDR1 and CDR2: DFQATT, SNEGSKA (reference sequence). V was pared by 3 bases and J by 3 bases, with 4 bases of the junction left unmatched. This CDR3 has 14 residues. The CDR3 loop reads CSASGRALYNEQFF. The CDR3 DNA reads as TGCAGTGCTAGCGGGAGGGCCCTCTACAATGAGCAGTTCTTC.

The chain uses TRBV15 and TRBJ2-7; 9 bases are shared with TRBD2. The ends lost 1 base at V and 4 bases at J; junction bases unmatched: 2. CDR3 length: 14 amino acids. Germline-derived CDR1 and CDR2 are LNHNV and YYDKDF (reference sequence). Here the CDR3 DNA reads TGTGCCACCAGCAGAGGGGCGGGAGGGTACGAGCAGTACTTC. Translation: CATSRGAGGYEQYF.

Of note for this clonotype: With a much larger clone just one base away, this may be a read error. The chain carries TRBV11-2 and TRBJ2-1; no firm D call. The CDR3 is made up of 12 amino acids. CDR1 is SGHAT and CDR2 is FQNNGV in the germline V gene. This CDR3 reads CASSVEYNEQFF. Here the CDR3 DNA reads TGTGCCAGCAGCGTAGAATACAATGAGCAGTTCTTC.

The chain couples TRBV5-6 to TRBJ2-7, with D possibly being TRBD1 or TRBD2 (5 bases each). Trimming took off 2 bases at V and 1 base at J, with 13 bases between the two ends. The germline V gene has CDR1 SGHDT and CDR2 YYEEEE. The CDR3 length is 15 residues. As DNA, the CDR3 is TGTGCCAGCAGCTTCCCCGGGACGGGATCCTACGAGCAGTACTTC. The encoded protein is CASSFPGTGSYEQYF.

The V gene is TRBV28, the J gene TRBJ2-5; D gene unclear. CDR1 MDHEN and CDR2 SYDVKM come from the germline V gene. The CDR3 runs 14 residues. Trimming pared 7 bases from V and 5 bases from J, leaving 17 bases between. CDR3 DNA: TGTGCCAGCACCCTAGGACGGCCTAAGGAGACCCAGTACTTC. Translated: CASTLGRPKETQYF.

The chain couples TRBV2 to TRBJ2-3; D ambiguous. Per the germline V gene, CDR1 is SNHLY and CDR2 is FYNNEI. CDR3 length equals 12 residues. The ends were cut back, 5 bases at V and 2 bases at J, with 5 bases in the middle. The CDR3 is CASSPPTDTQYF. The CDR3 nucleotides are TGTGCCAGCAGTCCTCCCACAGATACGCAGTATTTT.

For this clonotype: Sequence at one end of the junction differs from germline and may be a read error. The chain couples TRBV19 to TRBJ2-1; 11 positions agree with TRBD1. Germline V gives CDR1 LNHDA, CDR2 SQIVND (reference sequence). The CDR3 length is 14 residues. The CDR3: CASSIGQGAGEQFF. The CDR3 coding sequence is TGTGCCAGTAGCATAGGACAGGGGGCTGGTGAGCAGTTCTTC.

V is TRBV7-2 and J is TRBJ2-1, with 8 bases lining up with TRBD2. CDR1 is SGHTA, CDR2 FQGNSA, per germline. This CDR3 is 16 amino acids long. Trimming at V came to 2 bases and at J to 0 bases, leaving 3 bases not matched to a gene. CDR3 residues: CASSLKLADSYNEQFF. DNA of the CDR3: TGTGCCAGCAGCTTAAAACTAGCGGACTCCTACAATGAGCAGTTCTTC.

This clonotype showed up just a few times. CDR3 DNA sequence: TGTGCCAGCAGCCCCAGGACAGGAGTGAACACTGAAGCTTTCTTT. Its protein is CASSPRTGVNTEAFF. This chain connects TRBV7-9 to TRBJ1-1, with 7 positions matching TRBD1. Germline V gene sequence: CDR1 SEHNR, CDR2 FQNEAQ (reference sequence). Unmatched junction bases numbered 6, after V lost 5 bases and J lost 0 bases. The CDR3 spans 15 residues.

This clonotype has just a few counts. The chain employs TRBV11-3 and TRBJ2-1; D remains unclear. Germline V gene data show CDR1 as SGHNT and CDR2 as YENEEA. The CDR3 length is 14 residues. Trimming took 4 bases from V and 3 from J, leaving 10 bases between them. The CDR3 coding sequence is TGTGCCAGCAGCTCCCCTGATAGCTACAATGAGCAGTTCTTC. Translation gives CASSSPDSYNEQFF.

This clonotype has a handful of counts. J is TRBJ2-1 and V is TRBV7-8; the D is unclear. The CDR3 length is 13 residues. Deletions cut 7 bases from V and 1 base from J, with 8 bases between. Germline V CDR1 and CDR2: SGHVS, FQNEAQ. CDR3 DNA: TGTGCCAGCACACCACCGTCCTACAATGAGCAGTTCTTC. Translated: CASTPPSYNEQFF.

By proportion, this clonotype is medium-sized. The chain couples TRBV7-2 to TRBJ2-7; 10 bases fit TRBD2. Losses at the gene ends were 1 base for V and 7 bases for J; bases not matched to a gene: 16. Germline V gene data show CDR1 as SGHTA and CDR2 as FQGNSA. The CDR3 length is 18 residues. For the CDR3, the DNA is TGTGCCAGCAGCTTAGGATGGCGTTTCAGCGGGGGGGCCAAGGAGCAGTACTTC. Its translation is CASSLGWRFSGGAKEQYF. The whole variable domain, remainder taken from reference TRBV7-2 and TRBJ2-7, is GAGVSQSPSNKVTEKGKDVELRCDPISGHTALYWYRQSLGQGLEFLIYFQGNSAPDKSGLPSDRFSAERTGGSVSTLTIQRTQQEDSAVYLCASSLGWRFSGGAKEQYFGPGTRLTVT.

Notes on this clonotype: No conserved phenylalanine or tryptophan is present at the end of the CDR3, so a read error is the likely explanation. The chain combines TRBV7-2 with TRBJ2-7; the match to TRBD2 covers 7 bases. The CDR3 has 14 residues. V gave up 3 bases and J gave up 2 bases; unmatched junction bases: 4. Germline V gene sequence: CDR1 SGHTA, CDR2 FQGNSA. The chain's CDR3 is CASSLTSSAYEQYI. For the CDR3, the DNA is TGTGCCAGCAGCTTGACTAGCTCAGCCTACGAGCAGTACATC.

This clonotype was seen a handful of times. This rearrangement joins TRBV7-9 to TRBJ2-3; 12 positions agree with TRBD2. CDR3 length equals 16 residues. CDR1 and CDR2 (germline): SEHNR, FQNEAQ (reference sequence). J was trimmed by 5 bases and V by 5 bases; bases with no gene match: 8. CDR3 in amino acids: CASSDRTSGIEDTQYF. Written as DNA, the CDR3 is TGTGCCAGCAGCGATAGGACTAGCGGGATTGAAGATACGCAGTATTTT.

The V call is TRBV6-1, the J call TRBJ2-2; D is perhaps TRBD2 (5 bases). Trimming pared 7 bases from V and 6 bases from J, leaving 12 bases between. The CDR3 length is 13 residues. The germline V gene encodes CDR1 MNHNS and CDR2 SASEGT. Here the CDR3 DNA reads TGTGCCAGCACCCTACTAGGTCCCGGGGAGCTGTTTTTT. As protein: CASTLLGPGELFF.